The 22 T cell receptor beta chains presented below share a single source sample, sequenced in a study of blood T cell repertoires in COVID-19 (dated by TCRdb to the early 2020s). The library was produced with the immunoSEQ multiplex PCR assay. TCRdb provides this immuneACCESS table in a form limited to in-frame rearrangements. Some clones are lacking; in checked studies, under half of them reflect an unresolved V gene, and why the rest are absent is not known. The sample has under 130,000 clones on record, around 80% of them singletons. The ten most abundant clones make up approximately 15% of the sample. The specimen sequenced was peripheral blood. These receptors were obtained from a woman older than 75 with acute or convalescent COVID-19.

This rearrangement joins TRBV14 to TRBJ1-1; D gene uncertain. Germline V CDR1 and CDR2: SGHDN, FVKESK. This CDR3 comprises 13 residues. Trimming left V 1 base short and J 3 bases short, with 6 bases between. The DNA of the CDR3 is TGTGCCAGCAGCCAAGTTCAGGACACTGAAGCTTTCTTT. Its translation is CASSQVQDTEAFF.

This chain's CDR3 is CASSPETGVNYGYTF. In nucleotides, the CDR3 is TGTGCCAGCAGCCCCGAGACAGGGGTGAACTATGGCTACACCTTC. The chain carries TRBV7-9 and TRBJ1-2, with 8 bases that match TRBD1. The junction had 7 bases not matched to a gene; V was cut back by 5 bases and J by 2 bases. CDR3 size: 15 residues. Germline assignment: CDR1 SEHNR and CDR2 FQNEAQ (reference sequence).

CDR3 loop: CASSREGLTQYF. Here the CDR3 DNA reads TGTGCCAGCAGCCGGGAGGGCCTGACCCAGTACTTC. The rearrangement uses TRBV14 and TRBJ2-5; 7 bases match TRBD2. The CDR3 is 12 residues long. Germline V gene lookup returns CDR1 SGHDN and CDR2 FVKESK. The trim removed 4 bases at V and 7 bases at J, leaving 3 bases unmatched.

The chain carries TRBV12-3 or TRBV12-4 and TRBJ2-2; the D is unclear. Trimming shortened V by 2 bases and J by 4 bases, and 5 bases separated the two germline ends. The length of the CDR3 is 13 residues. DNA for the CDR3: TGTGCCAGCAGTTTATCCCTCACCGGGGAGCTGTTTTTT. Translating gives CASSLSLTGELFF.

This chain joins TRBV13 and TRBJ2-1; 7 bases agree with TRBD1. The germline V gene has CDR1 PRHDT and CDR2 FYEKMQ (reference sequence). CDR3 length equals 13 residues. Losses at the gene ends were 3 bases for V and 9 bases for J; bases not matched to a gene: 5. CDR3 sequence (DNA): TGTGCCAGCAGCTTTACAGGGGTGGGTGAGCAGTTCTTC. The encoded protein is CASSFTGVGEQFF.

The gene calls are TRBV6-5 and TRBJ1-1; no reliable D call. The CDR3 is made up of 14 amino acids. Germline CDR1 and CDR2: MNHEY and SVGAGI. The V gene lost 7 bases and the J gene lost 3 bases, with 15 bases spanning the gap. CDR3 in DNA: TGTGCCAGCAAGGAGTTCAGAACGTACACTGAAGCTTTCTTT. This codes for CASKEFRTYTEAFF.

The chain uses TRBV24-1 and TRBJ2-1; 13 bases fit TRBD2. Germline CDR1 and CDR2: KGHDR and SFDVKD. The CDR3 spans 16 residues. V shed 2 bases and J 9 bases; nucleotides not matched to a gene: 6. The CDR3 nucleotides are TGTGCCACCAGTGATTCCGGGACTAGCGGGAATGCTGAGCAGTTCTTC. This gives the protein CATSDSGTSGNAEQFF.

The J gene is TRBJ1-1, the V gene TRBV28, with TRBD1 matching 8 bases. This CDR3 has 15 residues. Looked up from germline, CDR1 is MDHEN and CDR2 is SYDVKM. With V trimmed by 8 bases and J by 0 bases, 8 bases remained unmatched. The CDR3 region has the DNA TGTGCCAGCGAGGGACAGGTTAAGATGAACACTGAAGCTTTCTTT. It codes for CASEGQVKMNTEAFF.

This sequence joins TRBV19 and TRBJ1-1, with TRBD1 as a possible D gene (5 bases). CDR1 is LNHDA, CDR2 SQIVND, per germline (reference sequence). The CDR3 is 14 amino acids. Trimming shortened V by 3 bases and J by 8 bases, and 16 bases separated the two germline ends. The CDR3 DNA reads as TGTGCCAGTAGTATCCGACAGACCCTATCCGAAGCTTTCTTT. Translating it yields CASSIRQTLSEAFF.

This clone was seen a few times. V usage is TRBV10-1 and J usage is TRBJ2-7, with 8 bases identical to TRBD2. The germline gives CDR1 WNHNN, CDR2 SYGVQD (reference sequence). V shed 5 bases, J shed 0 bases, and the junction held 3 bases outside the gene matches. The CDR3 is 14 residues long. CDR3 in DNA: TGCGCCAGCAGTCCCGGGACTAGCTCCTACGAGCAGTACTTC. Amino acids: CASSPGTSSYEQYF.

This sequence joins TRBV12-5 and TRBJ2-2, with D maybe TRBD1 (6 bases). The CDR3 is made up of 15 amino acids. Germline V gene sequence: CDR1 LGHNT, CDR2 FRNRAP. Trimming removed 5 bases from V and 4 bases from J, with 14 bases in between. The CDR3 sequence: CASGQTGWGTGELFF. The CDR3 coding sequence is TGTGCTAGTGGTCAAACAGGGTGGGGCACCGGGGAGCTGTTTTTT.

This clone was seen a handful of times. This chain links TRBV10-3 with TRBJ2-7; 15 positions match TRBD2. There are 17 residues in the CDR3. Looked up from germline, CDR1 is ENHRY and CDR2 is SYGVKD. V trimming: 6 bases; J trimming: 2 bases; junction bases outside the gene matches: 8. CDR3: CAIRAGTSGRPPYEQYF. CDR3 in DNA: TGTGCCATCAGGGCCGGGACTAGCGGGAGGCCACCCTACGAGCAGTACTTC.

This chain links TRBV28 with TRBJ1-5, with a weak D call TRBD1 (6 bases). The germline V gene encodes CDR1 MDHEN and CDR2 SYDVKM. Trimming removed 5 bases from V and 9 bases from J, with 17 bases in between. The CDR3 is 14 residues long. For the CDR3, the DNA is TGTGCCAGCAGTAAACGGACAGCCCCGGGGCCCCAGCATTTT. Translating it yields CASSKRTAPGPQHF.

The chain recombines TRBV3-1 (or the pseudogene TRBV3-2) with TRBJ2-1; D is perhaps TRBD2 (6 bases). CDR1 and CDR2 (germline): LGHDT, YNNKEL (reference sequence). Trimming left V 2 bases short and J 12 bases short, with 11 bases between. The CDR3 has 12 amino acids. CDR3 region: CASSQLEGGQFF. The CDR3 region has the DNA TGTGCCAGCAGCCAATTGGAGGGTGGGCAGTTCTTC.

The CDR3 is CASSATGDTEAFF. CDR3 sequence (DNA): TGTGCCAGCAGTGCGACAGGGGACACTGAAGCTTTCTTT. The chain combines TRBV6-4 with TRBJ1-1, with 8 bases lining up with TRBD1. The V gene end was trimmed by 4 bases and the J gene end by 3 bases; junction bases not matched to a gene: 1. There are 13 residues in the CDR3. Per the germline V gene, CDR1 is MRHNA and CDR2 is SNTAGT.

V usage is TRBV27 and J usage is TRBJ2-3, with a tentative D call TRBD1 (5 bases). V was cut by 2 bases and J by 4 bases, with 7 bases left in between. Germline values: CDR1 MNHEY, CDR2 SMNVEV (reference sequence). This CDR3 comprises 13 residues. The CDR3 nucleotides read TGTGCCAGCAGTTTACAGGGCCCAGATACGCAGTATTTT. Amino acid sequence: CASSLQGPDTQYF.

The V and J genes are TRBV19 and TRBJ2-7; 8 nucleotides match TRBD2. The trim removed 5 bases at V and 2 bases at J, leaving 8 bases unmatched. From germline, CDR1 is LNHDA and CDR2 SQIVND (reference sequence). The CDR3 is 15 residues long. The CDR3 protein is CASSEKGLDTYEQYF. The CDR3 DNA reads TGTGCCAGTAGTGAAAAGGGACTAGACACCTACGAGCAGTACTTC.

The chain joins TRBV9 to TRBJ2-5, with 9 bases lining up with TRBD2. This CDR3 is built from 15 residues. V was clipped by 0 bases and J by 2 bases; unmatched bases: 2. Per germline, CDR1 SGDLS and CDR2 YYNGEE. CDR3 sequence: CASSVAAGGQETQYF. The CDR3 DNA reads as TGTGCCAGCAGCGTAGCAGCGGGAGGTCAAGAGACCCAGTACTTC.

As DNA, the CDR3 is TGTGCCAGCAGTGAAGCCGGGACTACTACGCAGTATTTT. This encodes CASSEAGTTTQYF. The chain links TRBV6-1 to TRBJ2-3, with 7 bases aligning to TRBD2. This CDR3 is 13 amino acids long. CDR1 is MNHNS, CDR2 SASEGT, per germline. V was clipped by 0 bases and J by 8 bases; unmatched bases: 2.

With regard to this clone: Within the sample, other DNA sequences also encode this same CDR3. The rearrangement uses TRBV10-3 and TRBJ2-3, with 9 nucleotides matching TRBD2. Losses at the gene ends were 2 bases for V and 0 bases for J; bases not matched to a gene: 3. Germline V CDR1 and CDR2: ENHRY, SYGVKD. This CDR3 is built from 16 residues. CDR3 amino acids: CAISEGLAGSTDTQYF. DNA for the CDR3: TGTGCCATCAGTGAGGGGCTAGCGGGGAGCACAGATACGCAGTATTTT.

The J gene is TRBJ2-7, the V gene TRBV2, with 10 nucleotides matching TRBD2. Germline V gene lookup returns CDR1 SNHLY and CDR2 FYNNEI. This CDR3 region has 14 residues. The V segment lost 6 bases and the J segment 3 bases; nucleotides outside the gene matches: 5. The CDR3 DNA reads as TGTGCCAGCAGCGCCCTAGCGGGAGACTACGAGCAGTACTTC. Translation gives CASSALAGDYEQYF. Full variable domain (outside the CDR3, taken from reference TRBV2 and TRBJ2-7): EPEVTQTPSHQVTQMGQEVILRCVPISNHLYFYWYRQILGQKVEFLVSFYNNEISEKSEIFDDQFSVERPDGSNFTLKIRSTKLEDSAMYFCASSALAGDYEQYFGPGTRLTVT.

The chain carries TRBV12-5 and TRBJ2-3; D remains ambiguous. This CDR3 is 11 amino acids long. Germline CDR1 and CDR2: LGHNT and FRNRAP. V was clipped by 6 bases and J by 4 bases, with 5 bases between them. The CDR3 nucleotides read TGTGCTAGTGGAGAGTCAGATACGCAGTATTTT. Translating gives CASGESDTQYF.